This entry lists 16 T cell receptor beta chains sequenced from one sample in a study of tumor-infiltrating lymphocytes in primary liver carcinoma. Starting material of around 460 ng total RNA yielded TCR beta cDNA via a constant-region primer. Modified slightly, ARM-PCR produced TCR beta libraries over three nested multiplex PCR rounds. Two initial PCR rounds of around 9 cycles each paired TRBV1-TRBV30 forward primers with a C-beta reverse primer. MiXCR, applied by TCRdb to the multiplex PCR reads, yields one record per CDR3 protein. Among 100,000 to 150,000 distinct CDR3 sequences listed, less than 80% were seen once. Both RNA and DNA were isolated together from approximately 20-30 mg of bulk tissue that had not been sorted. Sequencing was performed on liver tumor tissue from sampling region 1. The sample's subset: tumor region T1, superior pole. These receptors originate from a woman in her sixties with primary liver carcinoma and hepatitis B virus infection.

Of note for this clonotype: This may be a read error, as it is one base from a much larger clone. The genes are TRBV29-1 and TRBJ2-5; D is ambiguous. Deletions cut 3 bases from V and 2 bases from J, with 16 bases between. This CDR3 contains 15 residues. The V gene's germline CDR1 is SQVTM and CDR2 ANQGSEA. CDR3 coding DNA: TGCAGCGTTGAGGGCACGCTCCCCTCTCAAGAGACCCAGTACTTC. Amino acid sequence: CSVEGTLPSQETQYF.

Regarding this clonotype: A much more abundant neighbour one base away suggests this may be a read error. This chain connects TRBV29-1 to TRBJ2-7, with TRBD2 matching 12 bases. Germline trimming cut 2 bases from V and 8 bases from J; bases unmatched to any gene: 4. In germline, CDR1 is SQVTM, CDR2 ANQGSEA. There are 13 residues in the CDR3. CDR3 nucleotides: TGCAGCGTTGAACGACTAGCGGGAGTCAAGCAGTACTTC. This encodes CSVERLAGVKQYF.

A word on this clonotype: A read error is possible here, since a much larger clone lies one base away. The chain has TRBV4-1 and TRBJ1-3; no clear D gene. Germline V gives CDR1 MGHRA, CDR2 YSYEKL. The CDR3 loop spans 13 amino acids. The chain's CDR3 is CASGQEPGNTIYF. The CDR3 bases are TGCGCCAGCGGCCAAGAACCTGGAAACACCATATATTTT.

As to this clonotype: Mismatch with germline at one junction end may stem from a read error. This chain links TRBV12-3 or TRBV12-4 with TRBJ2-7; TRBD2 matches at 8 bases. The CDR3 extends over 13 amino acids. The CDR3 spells CVSSLTSGTAQYF. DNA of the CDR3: TGTGTCAGCAGTTTAACTAGCGGTACCGCCCAGTACTTC.

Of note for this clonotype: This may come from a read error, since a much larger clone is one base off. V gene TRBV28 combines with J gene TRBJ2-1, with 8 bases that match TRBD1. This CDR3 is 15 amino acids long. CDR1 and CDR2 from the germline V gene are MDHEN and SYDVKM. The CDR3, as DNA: TGTGCCAGCCTACCCAGGGACAGGATTTACAAAGAGCAGTTCTTC. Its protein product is CASLPRDRIYKEQFF.

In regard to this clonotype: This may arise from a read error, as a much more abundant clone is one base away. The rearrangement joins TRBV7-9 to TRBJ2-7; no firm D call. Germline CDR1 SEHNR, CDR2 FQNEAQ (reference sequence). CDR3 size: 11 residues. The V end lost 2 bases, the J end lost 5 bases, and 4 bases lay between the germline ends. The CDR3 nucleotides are TGTGCCAGCAGCTTAACCCACGAGCAGTACTTC. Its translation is CASSLTHEQYF.

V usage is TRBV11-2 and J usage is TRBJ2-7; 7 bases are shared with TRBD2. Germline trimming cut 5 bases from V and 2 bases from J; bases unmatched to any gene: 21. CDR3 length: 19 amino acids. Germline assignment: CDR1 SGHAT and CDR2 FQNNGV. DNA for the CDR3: TGTGCCAGCAGCGCCATTTCCCGACTAGCAGGGCAGAAACCCTACGAGCAGTACTTC. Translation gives CASSAISRLAGQKPYEQYF.

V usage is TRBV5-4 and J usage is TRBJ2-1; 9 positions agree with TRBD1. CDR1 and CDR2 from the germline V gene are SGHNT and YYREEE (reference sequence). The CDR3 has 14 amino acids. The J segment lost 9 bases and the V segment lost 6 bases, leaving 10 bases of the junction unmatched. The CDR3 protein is CASTHGQGLVEQFF. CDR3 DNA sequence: TGTGCCAGCACCCATGGACAGGGGCTTGTTGAGCAGTTCTTC.

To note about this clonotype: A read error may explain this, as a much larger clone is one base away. The CDR3 DNA sequence: TGTGACAGCAGTCAGACGGTTCCGAACTATGGCTACACCTTC. Its protein is CDSSQTVPNYGYTF. This chain uses TRBV6-1 with TRBJ1-2, with D unclear. The CDR3 runs to 14 residues. Per the germline V gene, CDR1 is MNHNS and CDR2 is SASEGT.

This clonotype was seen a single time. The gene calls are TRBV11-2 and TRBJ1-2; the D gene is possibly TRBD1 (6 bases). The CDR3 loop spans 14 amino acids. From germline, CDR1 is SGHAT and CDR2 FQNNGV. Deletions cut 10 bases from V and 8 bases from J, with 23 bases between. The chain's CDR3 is CANIRTRGSRGYTF. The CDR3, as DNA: TGTGCCAACATCCGAACTAGGGGGTCAAGGGGCTACACCTTC.

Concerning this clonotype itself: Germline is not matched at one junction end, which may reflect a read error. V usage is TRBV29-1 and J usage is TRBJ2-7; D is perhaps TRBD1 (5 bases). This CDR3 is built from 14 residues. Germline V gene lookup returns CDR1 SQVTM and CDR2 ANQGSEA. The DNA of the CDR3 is TGCTGCGTGACAGAAGAAACCACCTACGACGAGCAGTATTTC. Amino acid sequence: CCVTEETTYDEQYF.

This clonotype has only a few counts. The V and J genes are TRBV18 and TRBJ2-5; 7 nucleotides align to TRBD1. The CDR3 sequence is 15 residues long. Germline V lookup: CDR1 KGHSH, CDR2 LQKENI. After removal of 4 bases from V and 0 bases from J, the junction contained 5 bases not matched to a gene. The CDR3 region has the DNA TGTGCCAGCTCACTGAACACAGGGGACCAAGAGACCCAGTACTTC. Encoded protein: CASSLNTGDQETQYF.

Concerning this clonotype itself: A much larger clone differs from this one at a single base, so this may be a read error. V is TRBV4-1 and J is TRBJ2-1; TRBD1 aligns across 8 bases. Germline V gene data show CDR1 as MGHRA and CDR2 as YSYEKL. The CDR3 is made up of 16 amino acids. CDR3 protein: CVSSSRTGSSYNEQFF. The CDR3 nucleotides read TGCGTCAGCAGCTCCCGGACAGGGAGCTCCTACAATGAGCAGTTCTTC.

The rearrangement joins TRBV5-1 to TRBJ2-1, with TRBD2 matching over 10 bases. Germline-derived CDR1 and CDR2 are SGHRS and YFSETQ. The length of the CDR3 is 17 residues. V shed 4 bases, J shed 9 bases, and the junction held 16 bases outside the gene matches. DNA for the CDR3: TGCGCCAGCAGCGAGACCCCCACTAGCGGGAAGGCCGGTGAGCAGTTCTTC. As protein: CASSETPTSGKAGEQFF.

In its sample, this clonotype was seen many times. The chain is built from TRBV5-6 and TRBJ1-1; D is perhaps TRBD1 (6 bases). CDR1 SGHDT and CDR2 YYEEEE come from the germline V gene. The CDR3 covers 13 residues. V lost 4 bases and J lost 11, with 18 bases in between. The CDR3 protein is CASSGTGHQDAFF. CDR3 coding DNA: TGTGCCAGCAGCGGAACGGGACACCAGGATGCTTTCTTT.

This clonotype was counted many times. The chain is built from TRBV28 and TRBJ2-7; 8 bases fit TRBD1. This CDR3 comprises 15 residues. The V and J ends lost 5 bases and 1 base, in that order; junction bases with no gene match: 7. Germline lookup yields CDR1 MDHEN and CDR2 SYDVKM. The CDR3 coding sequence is TGTGCCAGCAGTCCCCCCGGACAGGGTTCCTACGAGCAGTACTTC. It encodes CASSPPGQGSYEQYF.